One sample yielded the 16 T cell receptor beta chains listed below, sequenced in a study of shared clonotypes between healthy human individuals. Sequenced by immunoSEQ multiplex PCR; TCRdb stores in-frame clones only, minus some. The sample yields roughly 2 million clones, roughly 95% seen once. Sequenced: naive CD4+ T cells sorted from blood. Subset here: CD45RA+ positively selected. Every receptor here comes from a man aged 18 to 29 in good health.

Comment on this clone: Other DNA sequences within the sample encode an identical CDR3. The chain recombines TRBV5-4 with TRBJ1-6; D is undetermined. V was trimmed by 0 bases and J by 4 bases, leaving 5 bases between them. The length of the CDR3 is 14 residues. CDR1 and CDR2 from the germline V gene are SGHNT and YYREEE (reference sequence). CDR3 sequence: CASSLGGYNSPLHF. The DNA for the CDR3 is TGTGCCAGCAGCTTGGGAGGATATAATTCACCCCTCCACTTT.

The V gene is TRBV6-9, the J gene TRBJ1-1, with D uncertain. The CDR3 has 14 residues. V was cut by 11 bases and J by 1 base, with 17 bases left in between. Germline CDR1 MNHGY, CDR2 SVAAGI. The CDR3 protein is CAGCRRAGNTEAFF. The CDR3 DNA reads as TGTGCCGGCTGTAGGAGGGCCGGGAACACTGAAGCTTTCTTT.

The chain recombines TRBV10-3 with TRBJ2-3; D is ambiguous. V lost 1 base and J lost 2, with 4 bases in between. The V gene's germline CDR1 is ENHRY and CDR2 SYGVKD. The CDR3 length is 13 residues. CDR3 loop: CAISEYHTDTQYF. CDR3 DNA sequence: TGTGCCATCAGTGAGTACCACACAGATACGCAGTATTTT.

The chain combines TRBV28 with TRBJ1-1; no clear D. Germline-derived CDR1 and CDR2 are MDHEN and SYDVKM. Trimming left V 3 bases short and J 1 base short, with 12 bases between. The CDR3 totals 15 residues. The CDR3 DNA sequence: TGTGCCAGCAGTTTGACGGGTTTCGAGAACACTGAAGCTTTCTTT. Amino acid sequence: CASSLTGFENTEAFF.

CDR3 protein: CASSSPDLGRYEQYF. In DNA form, the CDR3 reads TGTGCCAGCTCGTCCCCGGATCTTGGGCGGTACGAGCAGTACTTC. The chain is built from TRBV18 and TRBJ2-7; D is unclear. Germline CDR1 KGHSH, CDR2 LQKENI. Trimming shortened V by 6 bases and J by 4 bases, and 19 bases separated the two germline ends. The CDR3 length is 15 residues.

As to this clone: Other DNA sequences within the sample encode an identical CDR3. This rearrangement joins TRBV11-2 to TRBJ2-3, with D perhaps being TRBD1 or TRBD2 (5 bases each). Trimming took 1 base from V and 6 from J, leaving 11 bases between them. The CDR3 has 14 amino acids. Germline V gene sequence: CDR1 SGHAT, CDR2 FQNNGV. The CDR3 sequence: CASSLVGTSDTQYF. The CDR3 DNA follows: TGTGCCAGCAGCTTAGTAGGGACGTCGGATACGCAGTATTTT.

The CDR3: CASSIKGAGYGYTF. In DNA, the CDR3 is TGTGCCAGTAGTATAAAGGGGGCAGGTTATGGCTACACCTTC. The chain has TRBV19 and TRBJ1-2, with 7 bases that match TRBD1. Per the germline V gene, CDR1 is LNHDA and CDR2 is SQIVND (reference sequence). Losses at the gene ends were 2 bases for V and 5 bases for J; bases not matched to a gene: 5. This CDR3 is 14 amino acids long.

This clone has just a few counts. Other DNA sequences in this sample translate to the same CDR3. The V call is TRBV28, the J call TRBJ1-2; D is ambiguous. Per the germline V gene, CDR1 is MDHEN and CDR2 is SYDVKM. V lost 2 bases and J 5 bases, leaving 9 bases between the germline ends. The length of the CDR3 is 13 residues. CDR3 sequence reads: CASSLRTDYGYTF. In nucleotides, the CDR3 is TGTGCCAGCAGTTTACGGACGGATTATGGCTACACCTTC.

The chain employs TRBV25-1 and TRBJ1-6; D remains unclear. Germline V gene lookup returns CDR1 MGHDK and CDR2 SYGVNS. The CDR3 is 12 residues long. V was cut by 3 bases and J by 10 bases, with 7 bases left in between. The CDR3 reads CASSDAMSPLHF. The CDR3 DNA reads as TGTGCCAGCAGTGACGCGATGTCACCCCTCCACTTT.

The V gene is TRBV5-4, the J gene TRBJ1-3, with D possibly TRBD1 on 6 matching bases. Germline CDR1 SGHNT, CDR2 YYREEE (reference sequence). CDR3 length: 14 residues. V lost 4 bases and J lost 6, with 14 bases in between. The CDR3 sequence: CASSLQAGANTIYF. CDR3 coding DNA: TGTGCCAGCAGCCTGCAGGCAGGGGCAAACACCATATATTTT.

For this clone: In the same sample, other DNA sequences code for this CDR3. The gene calls are TRBV7-9 and TRBJ1-4; D is unclear. Germline CDR1 and CDR2: SEHNR and FQNEAQ (reference sequence). V was shortened by 3 bases and J by 5 bases, with 7 bases between the two germline ends. The CDR3 contains 13 residues. The CDR3 protein is CASSFTGNEKLFF. For the CDR3, the DNA is TGTGCCAGCAGCTTTACGGGGAATGAAAAACTGTTTTTT.

J is TRBJ1-1 and V is TRBV9; no clear D gene. V lost 0 bases to trimming and J lost 2 bases, with 11 bases between them. The CDR3 sequence is 15 residues long. Germline CDR1 SGDLS, CDR2 YYNGEE. CDR3 DNA sequence: TGTGCCAGCAGCGTAGGGATTATGGGAAACACTGAAGCTTTCTTT. Translation: CASSVGIMGNTEAFF.

The gene calls are TRBV18 and TRBJ1-1, with D hard to call. The CDR3 is 15 amino acids. Trimming stripped 0 bases from V and 2 bases from J, with 10 bases between. The V gene's germline CDR1 is KGHSH and CDR2 LQKENI. DNA for the CDR3: TGTGCCAGCTCACCACCGAACGGACTAAACACTGAAGCTTTCTTT. Its protein product is CASSPPNGLNTEAFF.

This chain links TRBV7-2 with TRBJ1-3; D is ambiguous. The CDR3 consists of 15 residues. Germline V CDR1 and CDR2: SGHTA, FQGNSA. The germline V and J ends were trimmed by 5 bases and 0 bases, with 11 bases remaining between them. The CDR3 DNA reads as TGTGCCAGCAGCCCTGAGGTACCCTCTGGAAACACCATATATTTT. Translating gives CASSPEVPSGNTIYF.

The V gene is TRBV10-3, the J gene TRBJ1-3; 9 positions agree with TRBD1. Trimming at V came to 6 bases and at J to 4 bases, leaving 7 bases not matched to a gene. The CDR3 length is 15 residues. Germline loops: CDR1 ENHRY, CDR2 SYGVKD. Here the CDR3 DNA reads TGTGCCATCAGGGGTTCGGACAGGGGAGGAAACACCATATATTTT. Amino acid sequence: CAIRGSDRGGNTIYF.

The V and J genes are TRBV5-1 and TRBJ1-1, with 8 bases identical to TRBD1. Germline V CDR1 and CDR2: SGHRS, YFSETQ. There are 13 residues in the CDR3. V shed 0 bases, J shed 7 bases, and the junction held 2 bases outside the gene matches. CDR3 in DNA: TGCGCCAGCAGCTTGGGAGGGACAGGTGAAGCTTTCTTT. This codes for CASSLGGTGEAFF.